Below are 15 T cell receptor beta chains sequenced from a single sample in a study of tumor and adjacent non-tumor tissue in lung cancer. TCRbeta libraries were built with three rounds of nested PCR, modified from ARM-PCR. TCRdb processed the multiplex PCR reads anew with MiXCR; each CDR3 protein has one entry. The sample yields tens of thousands of distinct CDR3 sequences, 76% seen once. RNA was extracted from bulk tissue without any cell sorting. This non-tumor lung sample came from over 3 cm beyond the tumor edge. Material: distant non-tumor lung tissue. Every receptor here comes from a man between 65 and 79 years old with non-small cell lung cancer.

As regards this clonotype: This CDR3 fails to terminate in the conserved phenylalanine or tryptophan, so it likely reflects a read error. The genes are TRBV7-9 and TRBJ1-1, with no clear D. This CDR3 has 13 residues. The V gene's germline CDR1 is SEHNR and CDR2 FQNEAQ (reference sequence). In DNA, the CDR3 is TGTGCCAGCAGCCAGAGGGTCAACACTGATGCTTTCGTT. Its protein is CASSQRVNTDAFV.

Notes on this clonotype: At one of its ends the junction is not consistent with the germline gene, which may arise from a read error. The chain uses TRBV6-5 and TRBJ1-6, with D unresolved. The CDR3 has 12 amino acids. The V gene's germline CDR1 is MNHEY and CDR2 SVGAGI. For the CDR3, the DNA is TGTGCCAGCAGTTACCAGAATCCACCCCTTCACTTT. Protein: CASSYQNPPLHF.

This clonotype appeared once. Germline is not matched at one junction end, which may reflect a read error. The gene calls are TRBV11-2 and TRBJ2-2; D is perhaps TRBD1 or TRBD2 (5 bases each). The CDR3 consists of 15 residues. Germline CDR1 and CDR2: SGHAT and FQNNGV. Written as DNA, the CDR3 is TGTGACAGCAGCCCGGCCCAAAGGGGCACCGGGGAGCTGATTTTT. Translated: CDSSPAQRGTGELIF.

V and J are TRBV20-1 and TRBJ1-6; D possibly corresponds to TRBD1 (5 bases). The CDR3 is 17 residues long. V was shortened by 0 bases and J by 7 bases, with 19 bases between the two germline ends. Germline V gives CDR1 DFQATT, CDR2 SNEGSKA (reference sequence). CDR3 in amino acids: CSARDGGLGYRNSPLHF. CDR3 DNA: TGCAGTGCTAGAGATGGGGGACTGGGGTATCGAAATTCACCCCTCCACTTT.

With regard to this clonotype: The junction and the germline gene differ at one end; a read error may be behind it. The chain links TRBV10-2 to TRBJ2-3; 8 bases are shared with TRBD1. The CDR3 is made up of 15 amino acids. CDR1 and CDR2 (germline): WSHSY, SAAADI. CDR3 protein: CASSDPGQDTDTQCF. DNA of the CDR3: TGCGCCAGCAGTGACCCGGGACAGGACACAGATACACAGTGTTTT.

The sample holds one count of this clonotype. The junction does not match germline at one end; this may be a read error. The chain combines TRBV5-4 with TRBJ2-5; 7 bases align to TRBD2. The CDR3 has 16 residues. Germline-derived CDR1 and CDR2 are SGHNT and YYREEE (reference sequence). The chain's CDR3 is CTSSLGSGCVWETQYF. The CDR3 DNA reads as TGTACCAGCAGCTTGGGTAGCGGGTGTGTGTGGGAGACCCAATACTTC.

Turning to this clonotype: Given a much more abundant clone one base away, this may be a read error. The V gene is TRBV5-6, the J gene TRBJ1-1; D uncertain. CDR1 and CDR2 (germline): SGHDT, YYEEEE. Trimming shortened V by 4 bases and J by 0 bases, and 16 bases separated the two germline ends. The CDR3 consists of 16 residues. The CDR3 region is CASSLKGVGMNTEAFF. The CDR3 region has the DNA TGTGCCAGCAGCCTTAAAGGCGTTGGAATGAACACTGAAGCTTTCTTT.

This clonotype was seen a handful of times. A read error may account for a junction end that differs from germline. The chain combines TRBV6-6 with TRBJ1-3; no clear D gene. CDR3 length equals 15 residues. CDR1 is MNHNY, CDR2 SVGAGI, per germline (reference sequence). The CDR3 sequence is CASSAGDLSGNTIYF. CDR3 sequence (DNA): TGTGCCAGCAGTGCCGGAGATCTCTCCGGAAACACCATTTATTTT.

For this clonotype: Without the conserved terminal phenylalanine or tryptophan, this CDR3 likely stems from a read error. V and J are TRBV6-1 and TRBJ1-5; 7 nucleotides match TRBD1. TRBJ2-3 explains the end of the DNA better; the J call may be wrong. There are 16 residues in the CDR3. CDR1 and CDR2 (germline): MNHNS, SASEGT. DNA of the CDR3: TGTGCCAGCAGTGACTATTTCCGGGACAGCAATCAGGCCCAGTATTCT. As protein: CASSDYFRDSNQAQYS.

V is TRBV29-1 and J is TRBJ2-5, with no clear D. Germline values: CDR1 SQVTM, CDR2 ANQGSEA. This CDR3 is built from 16 residues. V was cut by 6 bases and J by 2 bases, with 22 bases left in between. The CDR3 DNA follows: TGCAGCGTCAAGCCCTACCTCCAAACATGTCAAGAGACCCAGTACTTC. Translated: CSVKPYLQTCQETQYF. The full variable domain, in which reference TRBV29-1 and TRBJ2-5 provide the parts outside the CDR3, is SAVISQKPSRDICQRGTSLTIQCQVDSQVTMMFWYRQQPGQSLTLIATANQGSEATYESGFVIDKFPISRPNLTFSTLTVSNMSPEDSSIYLCSVKPYLQTCQETQYFGPGTRLLVL.

This clonotype was picked up a small number of times. The CDR3 region is CSASRTANEKLFF. The CDR3 DNA sequence: TGCAGTGCTAGTCGGACAGCTAATGAAAAACTGTTTTTT. This chain uses TRBV20-1 with TRBJ1-4, with TRBD1 as a possible D gene (6 bases). The CDR3 extends over 13 amino acids. The V gene's germline CDR1 is DFQATT and CDR2 SNEGSKA (reference sequence). The V and J ends lost 3 bases and 3 bases respectively, with 8 bases between them.

This clonotype was seen only a few times. A much larger clone differs from this one at a single base, so this may be a read error. The conserved closing phenylalanine or tryptophan is absent in this CDR3, likely reflecting a read error. The rearrangement joins TRBV12-3 or TRBV12-4 to TRBJ2-7; D might be TRBD1 (6 bases). V shed 2 bases and J shed 6 bases, with 11 bases lying between them. The CDR3 sequence is 13 residues long. The CDR3 loop is CASSLTLRGEQYI. DNA for the CDR3: TGTGCCAGCAGTTTAACCCTCAGGGGCGAGCAGTACATC.

This sequence joins TRBV11-2 and TRBJ2-1, with D possibly being TRBD1 (5 bases). The V end lost 8 bases, the J end lost 1 base, and 21 bases lay between the germline ends. CDR1 is SGHAT and CDR2 is FQNNGV in the germline V gene. The CDR3 is 17 residues long. CDR3 sequence (DNA): TGTGCCAGCTTTTGGGGCTCCAGCGCCGCATCCTACAATGAGCAGTTCTTC. It yields the protein CASFWGSSAASYNEQFF.

A word on this clonotype: The CDR3 does not end in the conserved phenylalanine or tryptophan, so this is likely a read error. The rearrangement joins TRBV6-1 to TRBJ2-3, with D unclear. CDR1 and CDR2 from the germline V gene are MNHNS and SASEGT. The CDR3 spans 12 residues. CDR3 amino acids: CANSESSFTQYS. CDR3 bases: TGCGCCAACAGTGAATCCAGTTTTACGCAGTATTCT.

The chain links TRBV4-1 to TRBJ2-2; a weak D match, TRBD2 (6 bases). Germline V gene lookup returns CDR1 MGHRA and CDR2 YSYEKL. Trimming pared 9 bases from V and 4 bases from J, leaving 30 bases between. The CDR3 consists of 19 residues. CDR3 in amino acids: CARSQASFWAGSVTGELFF. For the CDR3, the DNA is TGCGCCAGAAGTCAAGCTTCATTTTGGGCGGGATCAGTCACCGGGGAGCTGTTTTTT.